These 26 T cell receptor beta chains were sequenced from one sample in a study of blood T cell repertoires in COVID-19 (dated by TCRdb to 2019 to 2021). Receptors were amplified or captured by the immunoSEQ multiplex PCR assay. Entries here come from immuneACCESS through TCRdb and include only in-frame sequences with V and J called. Some clones fail to appear in such tables; in the studies checked, an unresolved V gene covers under half of the shortfall, and the cause of the remainder is unknown. The sample includes around 220,000 clones, with roughly 90% observed a single time. The ten largest clones represent more than 12% of the sample. Sequencing was carried out using PBMCs or T cells enriched from blood (not recorded which). All receptors come from a man younger than 40 who had been exposed to COVID-19.

This chain links TRBV10-3 with TRBJ1-5; the D gene is possibly TRBD1 (5 bases). This CDR3 has 15 amino acids. Trimming took 2 bases from V and 2 from J, leaving 10 bases between them. CDR1 and CDR2 (germline): ENHRY, SYGVKD. The CDR3 DNA reads as TGTGCCATCAGTGAGACCAGGGAGGGCAATCAGCCCCAGCATTTT. It specifies CAISETREGNQPQHF.

The chain employs TRBV19 and TRBJ1-5; D not certain. The V end was cut by 6 bases, the J end by 2 bases, with 11 bases between. This CDR3 contains 14 residues. Germline V gives CDR1 LNHDA, CDR2 SQIVND (reference sequence). CDR3 sequence reads: CASRDSMGNQPQHF. CDR3 nucleotides: TGTGCCAGTAGGGACTCCATGGGCAATCAGCCCCAGCATTTT.

This chain connects TRBV12-3 or TRBV12-4 to TRBJ1-1, with D hard to call. V was clipped by 4 bases and J by 4 bases, with 7 bases between them. This CDR3 contains 12 residues. The CDR3 coding sequence is TGTGCCAGCAGTTACATGCTCACTGAAGCTTTCTTT. Translation gives CASSYMLTEAFF.

The J gene is TRBJ2-3, the V gene TRBV3-1 (or the pseudogene TRBV3-2); TRBD2 is a possible D gene (5 bases). Germline values: CDR1 LGHDT, CDR2 YNNKEL (reference sequence). This CDR3 has 17 amino acids. Deletions cut 0 bases from V and 0 bases from J, with 13 bases between. CDR3: CASSQDPAGPSTDTQYF. The DNA for the CDR3 is TGTGCCAGCAGCCAAGATCCGGCGGGTCCTAGCACAGATACGCAGTATTTT.

V is TRBV4-1 and J is TRBJ1-2; unclear D gene. The CDR3 spans 13 residues. Germline assignment: CDR1 MGHRA and CDR2 YSYEKL. The V end was cut by 0 bases, the J end by 8 bases, with 10 bases between. CDR3 region: CASSQDSGLGYTF. The CDR3 nucleotides read TGCGCCAGCAGCCAAGATAGCGGTTTGGGCTACACCTTC.

The J gene is TRBJ2-3, the V gene TRBV7-9, with TRBD2 matching 13 bases. V shed 3 bases and J 6 bases; nucleotides not matched to a gene: 3. The length of the CDR3 is 15 residues. CDR1 and CDR2 (germline): SEHNR, FQNEAQ (reference sequence). This CDR3 reads CASSFGTSGVDTQYF. The CDR3 region has the DNA TGTGCCAGCAGCTTTGGGACTAGCGGGGTTGATACGCAGTATTTT.

This clone came up once. The genes are TRBV2 and TRBJ2-5; D may be TRBD1 (5 bases). Germline CDR1 reads SNHLY; CDR2 reads FYNNEI. The CDR3 runs 16 residues. The germline V and J ends were trimmed by 6 bases and 2 bases, with 19 bases remaining between them. The CDR3 loop is CASRQYLDRVQETQYF. CDR3 bases: TGTGCCAGCAGACAATACCTAGACAGAGTTCAAGAGACCCAGTACTTC.

CDR3 protein: CASSADRFYGYTF. CDR3 DNA: TGTGCCAGCAGCGCGGACAGGTTCTATGGCTACACCTTC. The V call is TRBV2, the J call TRBJ1-2; 7 bases fit TRBD1. Germline-derived CDR1 and CDR2 are SNHLY and FYNNEI. V was pared by 6 bases and J by 4 bases, with 5 bases of the junction left unmatched. This CDR3 has 13 amino acids.

The chain couples TRBV30 to TRBJ2-7; tentatively, D is TRBD1 (5 bases). This CDR3 has 12 residues. Trimming left V 2 bases short and J 4 bases short, with 9 bases between. Germline V gene data show CDR1 as GTSNPN and CDR2 as SVGIG (reference sequence). The CDR3 reads CAWSSGLYEQYF. The CDR3 coding sequence is TGTGCCTGGAGTTCAGGGCTTTACGAGCAGTACTTC.

This chain connects TRBV6-6 to TRBJ1-3; 8 bases fit TRBD1. Germline V lookup: CDR1 MNHNY, CDR2 SVGAGI (reference sequence). Trimming took 6 bases from V and 2 from J; bases not matched to a gene: 9. The CDR3 is 16 amino acids. CDR3 nucleotides: TGTGCCAGCAGGACCGACAGGGGCGAAACTGGAAACACCATATATTTT. Protein product: CASRTDRGETGNTIYF.

CDR3 nucleotides: TGTGCCAGCAGCTTAGGGGGCAGGGTCTACGAGCAGTACTTC. Its protein product is CASSLGGRVYEQYF. The J gene is TRBJ2-7, the V gene TRBV7-2; weak D call: TRBD1 (5 bases). Trimming removed 1 base from V and 3 bases from J, with 10 bases in between. The CDR3 has 14 residues. Germline V gene sequence: CDR1 SGHTA, CDR2 FQGNSA.

CDR3 in DNA: TGCGCCAGCAGCCAAGATTACCGGGACAGGGGAGTTTACGAGCAGTACTTC. Protein product: CASSQDYRDRGVYEQYF. The chain joins TRBV4-3 to TRBJ2-7, with 10 bases identical to TRBD1. Germline V CDR1 and CDR2: LGHNA, YSLEER. This CDR3 has 17 amino acids. J lost 4 bases, V lost 0 bases, and 9 bases had no gene match.

J is TRBJ1-2 and V is TRBV19; D remains unclear. Germline-derived CDR1 and CDR2 are LNHDA and SQIVND (reference sequence). V lost 1 base, J lost 7 bases, and 10 bases lay in between. The CDR3 runs to 13 residues. CDR3 loop: CASSIVGVGGYTF. CDR3 nucleotide sequence: TGTGCCAGTAGTATAGTCGGAGTCGGTGGCTACACCTTC.

On this clone: One end of the junction does not line up with germline, which may come from a read error. The V call is TRBV4-1, the J call TRBJ1-3; no definite D call. CDR1 is MGHRA and CDR2 is YSYEKL in the germline V gene. The CDR3 loop spans 13 amino acids. The CDR3 sequence is CASSQLSGSTIYF. The CDR3 DNA reads TGCGCCAGCAGCCAGCTATCAGGAAGCACCATATATTTT.

V usage is TRBV6-1 and J usage is TRBJ2-1; no clear D gene. The CDR3 contains 11 residues. Per the germline V gene, CDR1 is MNHNS and CDR2 is SASEGT. The ends were cut back, 2 bases at V and 12 bases at J, with 8 bases in the middle. The CDR3 is CASSESGAQFF. The CDR3 DNA is TGTGCCAGCAGTGAATCGGGTGCGCAGTTCTTC.

The chain has TRBV10-3 and TRBJ1-2; 8 bases align to TRBD1. The CDR3 totals 13 residues. Germline V gene lookup returns CDR1 ENHRY and CDR2 SYGVKD. V shed 7 bases and J 6 bases; nucleotides not matched to a gene: 7. In DNA, the CDR3 is TGTGCCATCACCGAAGGACAGGGACATGGCTACACCTTC. This codes for CAITEGQGHGYTF.

The chain couples TRBV3-1 (or the pseudogene TRBV3-2) to TRBJ2-1; unclear D gene. This CDR3 spans 13 amino acids. V lost 6 bases to trimming and J lost 5 bases, with 11 bases between them. Germline V gene sequence: CDR1 LGHDT, CDR2 YNNKEL (reference sequence). The CDR3 bases are TGTGCCAGCAGTCCGACTGGAAACAATGAGCAGTTCTTC. This sequence encodes CASSPTGNNEQFF.

This sequence joins TRBV15 and TRBJ2-1; TRBD2 might be the D (6 bases). Germline V gene lookup returns CDR1 LNHNV and CDR2 YYDKDF (reference sequence). There are 17 residues in the CDR3. V was cut by 5 bases and J by 2 bases, with 19 bases left in between. The CDR3 spells CATSHPRGGRTYNEQFF. DNA of the CDR3: TGTGCCACCAGCCACCCCCGCGGAGGGAGGACCTACAATGAGCAGTTCTTC. Full variable domain (remainder filled in from reference TRBV15 and TRBJ2-1): DAMVIQNPRYQVTQFGKPVTLSCSQTLNHNVMYWYQQKSSQAPKLLFHYYDKDFNNEADTPDNFQSRRPNTSFCFLDIRSPGLGDTAMYLCATSHPRGGRTYNEQFFGPGTRLTVL.

The chain joins TRBV6-1 to TRBJ1-1, with 8 nucleotides matching TRBD1. This CDR3 has 14 amino acids. The ends lost 2 bases at V and 1 base at J; junction bases unmatched: 0. Per the germline V gene, CDR1 is MNHNS and CDR2 is SASEGT. The CDR3 protein is CASSEQGANTEAFF. The CDR3 coding sequence is TGTGCCAGCAGTGAACAGGGGGCGAACACTGAAGCTTTCTTT.

The V gene is TRBV11-2, the J gene TRBJ1-4, with a weak D call TRBD1 (5 bases). This CDR3 comprises 14 residues. V was shortened by 5 bases and J by 8 bases, with 15 bases between the two germline ends. CDR1 is SGHAT, CDR2 FQNNGV, per germline. Here the CDR3 reads CASSPWQGGEKLFF. DNA of the CDR3: TGTGCCAGCAGCCCTTGGCAGGGAGGGGAAAAACTGTTTTTT. The full variable domain, with the rest looked up from reference TRBV11-2 and TRBJ1-4, is EAGVAQSPRYKIIEKRQSVAFWCNPISGHATLYWYQQILGQGPKLLIQFQNNGVVDDSQLPKDRFSAERLKGVDSTLKIQPAKLEDSAVYLCASSPWQGGEKLFFGSGTQLSVL.

This sequence joins TRBV6-6 and TRBJ2-5; a weak D match, TRBD1 (5 bases). CDR3 size: 13 residues. V was trimmed by 1 base and J by 4 bases, leaving 7 bases between them. From germline, CDR1 is MNHNY and CDR2 SVGAGI (reference sequence). The CDR3 DNA follows: TGTGCCAGCAGTTACTGGGGCCTAGAGACCCAGTACTTC. Translated: CASSYWGLETQYF.

This chain joins TRBV3-1 (or the pseudogene TRBV3-2) and TRBJ1-1, with D possibly matching TRBD1 (5 bases). CDR1 is LGHDT, CDR2 YNNKEL, per germline (reference sequence). CDR3 length: 13 residues. V was pared by 1 base and J by 4 bases, with 7 bases between. CDR3 sequence reads: CASSQVRVTEAFF. In nucleotides, the CDR3 is TGTGCCAGCAGCCAAGTCAGGGTCACTGAAGCTTTCTTT.

The gene calls are TRBV7-8 and TRBJ1-3; unclear D gene. This CDR3 contains 16 residues. Germline CDR1 SGHVS, CDR2 FQNEAQ. V was shortened by 2 bases and J by 1 base, with 12 bases between the two germline ends. Written as DNA, the CDR3 is TGTGCCAGCAGCTTACTGAGGGAAGGGTCTGGAAACACCATATATTTT. Translating gives CASSLLREGSGNTIYF.

Only one count was recorded for this clone. The J gene is TRBJ2-5, the V gene TRBV14; D is ambiguous. The CDR3 totals 13 residues. Germline CDR1 is SGHDN and CDR2 is FVKESK. The ends were cut back, 4 bases at V and 4 bases at J, with 10 bases in the middle. The CDR3 nucleotides read TGTGCCAGCAGCCCGTACCGAGTAGAGACCCAGTACTTC. It codes for CASSPYRVETQYF.

The rearrangement uses TRBV27 and TRBJ1-2; 11 positions match TRBD1. Unmatched junction bases numbered 10, after V lost 0 bases and J lost 7 bases. The CDR3 runs 17 residues. Germline CDR1 is MNHEY and CDR2 is SMNVEV (reference sequence). CDR3 coding DNA: TGTGCCAGCAGTTTATCGGGATGGACAGGGGGCGAAGGTGGCTACACCTTC. Encoded protein: CASSLSGWTGGEGGYTF.

In DNA, the CDR3 is TGTGCCAGCAGCCAAGCTTCGGGACAGAACACTGAAGCTTTCTTT. It is translated as CASSQASGQNTEAFF. This rearrangement joins TRBV3-1 (or the pseudogene TRBV3-2) to TRBJ1-1; D may be TRBD1 (6 bases). The germline gives CDR1 LGHDT, CDR2 YNNKEL (reference sequence). V shed 1 base and J shed 1 base, with 10 bases lying between them. The CDR3 spans 15 residues.